This T cell receptor beta chain was sequenced in a study of immune evolution from preneoplasia to lung adenocarcinoma. Study-level findings and limits: Later-stage lesions appeared to have more T cells, more diversity, less clonality.

The data were produced by immunoSEQ multiplex PCR, yet TCRdb's version contains in-frame clones alone and is incomplete. This table holds approximately 4,500 clones, about 90% found once. With regard to this clone: Its matching antigen is unknown.

CDR3 length: 17 amino acids. Germline CDR1 reads SGHAT; CDR2 reads FQNNGV. Unmatched junction bases numbered 10, after V lost 1 base and J lost 5 bases. The sequenced sample was FFPE invasive lung adenocarcinoma tissue. The chain combines TRBV11-2 with TRBJ2-5; 10 bases agree with TRBD2. This clonotype was sampled from a person aged 45-65 years with lung adenocarcinoma. This CDR3 is CASSLGSSGSRRETQYF. The DNA of the CDR3 is TGTGCCAGCAGCTTAGGTTCTAGCGGGAGTCGTCGGGAGACCCAGTACTTC.